This record covers a single T cell receptor beta chain. This record belongs to a study of blood T cell repertoires in COVID-19. Study in general: Collection of acute and convalescent COVID-19 samples took place in the United States, Italy and Spain. The analysed material was cDNA or gDNA that came from T cells, B-cell-depleted T cells, or PBMCs.

The CDR3 covers 15 residues. Germline CDR1 MNHEY, CDR2 SVGEGT. The V gene lost 2 bases and the J gene lost 5 bases, with 12 bases spanning the gap. In the original analysis: Researchers report that nucleated cell counts were estimated from reference gene primer amplification. This table comes from immunoSEQ multiplex PCR, and its TCRdb copy is limited to in-frame clones, with some not included. That table supplies the V and J calls and clone size; D and trimming were determined from the DNA. The repertoire consists of 200,000 to 300,000 clones, with 70% to 85% occurring once and the leading ten covering 2% to 2.5%.

This clonotype originated in a man aged 35-49 years who had recovered from COVID-19. Sequencing was carried out using peripheral blood. The rearrangement links TRBV6-2 or TRBV6-3 to TRBJ2-2; D remains unclear. Here the CDR3 reads CASSYVWAPTGELFF. The CDR3 nucleotides are TGTGCCAGCAGTTACGTTTGGGCTCCTACCGGGGAGCTGTTTTTT.